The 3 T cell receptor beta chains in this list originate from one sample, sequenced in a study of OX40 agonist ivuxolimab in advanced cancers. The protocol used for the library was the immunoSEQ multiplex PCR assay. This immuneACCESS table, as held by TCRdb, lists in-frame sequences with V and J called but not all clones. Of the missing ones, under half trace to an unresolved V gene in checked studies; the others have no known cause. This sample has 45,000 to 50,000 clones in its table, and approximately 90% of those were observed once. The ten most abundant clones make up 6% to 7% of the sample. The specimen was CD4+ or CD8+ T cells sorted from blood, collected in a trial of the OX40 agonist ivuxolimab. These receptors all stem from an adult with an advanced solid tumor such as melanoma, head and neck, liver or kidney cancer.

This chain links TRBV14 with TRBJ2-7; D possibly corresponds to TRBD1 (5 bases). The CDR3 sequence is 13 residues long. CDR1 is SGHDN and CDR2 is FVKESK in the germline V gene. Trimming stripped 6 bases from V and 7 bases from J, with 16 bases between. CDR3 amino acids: CASSASQGLEQYV. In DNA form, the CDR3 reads TGTGCCAGCAGTGCTTCCCAGGGTCTTGAGCAGTACGTC.

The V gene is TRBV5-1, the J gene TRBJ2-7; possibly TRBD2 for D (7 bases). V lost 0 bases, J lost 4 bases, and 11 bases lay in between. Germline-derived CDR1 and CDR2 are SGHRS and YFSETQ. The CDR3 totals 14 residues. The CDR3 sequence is CASSLGGGNYEQYV. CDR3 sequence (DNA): TGCGCCAGCAGCTTGGGCGGGGGCAATTACGAGCAGTACGTC.

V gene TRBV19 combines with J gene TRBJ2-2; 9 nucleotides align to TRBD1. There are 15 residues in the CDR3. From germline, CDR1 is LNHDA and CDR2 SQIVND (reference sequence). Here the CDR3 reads CASGQGNIHTGELFF. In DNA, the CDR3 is TGTGCTTCGGGACAGGGAAACATTCACACCGGGGAGCTGTTTTTT.